This T cell receptor (beta chain) comes out of a study of cytotoxic CD8 clonotypes in ibrutinib-treated CLL (TCRdb year 2021). Describing the broader study: The cohort had about ten relapsed/refractory and under 16 treatment-naive patients; about 17 were IGHV unmutated. Partial responses were observed in about 25 patients and complete responses in 2; after a median follow-up of about 69 months, remission was maintained in 15 or so patients and progression was observed in about twelve. Samples at response were collected after a median of roughly 13 months of treatment, with a range of roughly 6 to 40 months. An average of roughly 250,000 productive templates and tens of thousands of productive rearrangements was obtained per sample. Longitudinal samples were available for 26 of the 86 trial participants. Cryopreserved peripheral blood mononuclear cells were collected at three points: before therapy, at response, and at either sustained remission or disease progression. Every sample from remission and from progressive disease was obtained while the patients were still on ibrutinib.

A MiSeq instrument was used for deep resolution sequencing, which targeted depths ranging from 1 in 1 million up to 1 in 200,000 T cells, with coverage averaging 10x for each clonotype. The immunoSEQ hsTCRB Kit was used to generate the TCR beta libraries. Under the source paper's analysis protocol: The data were analyzed with ImmunoSEQ Analyzer and ImmunoSEQ Data Assistant, and V, D and J gene assignments followed IMGT definitions. Clonality, which ranges from 0 to 1, was calculated as one minus the normalized Shannon entropy of productive rearrangement frequencies. Only overrepresented clonotypes making up at least 0.05% of the repertoire of each patient were included in the public clonotype analysis. About a dozen age-matched healthy donor repertoires from immuneACCESS served as clonality controls. This is the immuneACCESS table as TCRdb keeps it, with only in-frame sequences that have V and J called. A part of the clones is gone; compared with another copy, unresolved V genes explain less than half, and the rest is unexplained. V and J calls and clone size are those listed in that table; D and trimming were worked out from the DNA. This sample comprises 300,000 to 400,000 clones, roughly 67% of them detected only once. Approximately 6% of the sample comes from the top ten.

What the authors observed across the whole study: At baseline, clonality was higher than in age-matched healthy donors and showed a strong correlation with circulating CD8+ T-cell counts. Public clonotypes were rare and either shrank or stayed stable during treatment, and the rise in clonality at ibrutinib response reflected expansion of private clonotypes. An increase in clonality was observed at ibrutinib response, with clonality remaining stable during sustained remission and falling back toward baseline at progression. Sampling times were not matched between patients in sustained remission and patients whose disease was progressing, and lymph node repertoires were not examined.

With regard to this clone: The target of this receptor is not known. Per-base quality was not reported, and no clone a single base away is much larger than it.

Inclusive of the bounding cysteine and phenylalanine, the CDR3 is 12 residues long. The CDR3 DNA has 36 bases and is translated from base 1. CDR1 and CDR2 are drawn from the germline V gene: SGHAT, FQNNGV. Between the V and J ends, shortened by 0 bases and 10 bases respectively, the junction contains 9 bases. For TCR beta library preparation, 1.5 to 2 micrograms of genomic DNA were extracted from the cryopreserved PBMCs. Longitudinal blood samples from CLL patients on ibrutinib monotherapy underwent high-throughput TCR beta sequencing. Patients were enrolled in a phase 2 open-label single-center ibrutinib monotherapy trial.

The TCR sequence derives from a human donor with chronic lymphocytic leukemia. The receptor chain draws on TRBV11-2 and TRBJ1-1, with no D gene named confidently. Sequencing used PBMCs, obtained after 36 months of ibrutinib treatment. CDR3 region: CASSLERWGAFF. The nucleotides read TGTGCCAGCAGCTTAGAAAGGTGGGGAGCTTTCTTT.